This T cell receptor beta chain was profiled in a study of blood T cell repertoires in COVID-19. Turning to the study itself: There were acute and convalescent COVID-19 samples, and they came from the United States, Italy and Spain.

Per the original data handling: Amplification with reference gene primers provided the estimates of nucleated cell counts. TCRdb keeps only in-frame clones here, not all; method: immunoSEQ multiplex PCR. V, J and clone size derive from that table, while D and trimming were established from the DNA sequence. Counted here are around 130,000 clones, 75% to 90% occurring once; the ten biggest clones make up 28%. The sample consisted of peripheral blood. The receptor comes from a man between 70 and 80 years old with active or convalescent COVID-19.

The DNA for the CDR3 is TGTGCCAGCAGCCTCGCGGCAGAAACCTACGAGCAGTACTTC. Protein product: CASSLAAETYEQYF. The chain joins TRBV7-2 to TRBJ2-7, with unresolved D. V lost 5 bases, J lost 2 bases, and 13 bases lay in between. There are 14 residues in the CDR3. CDR1 and CDR2 (germline): SGHTA, FQGNSA.